This entry lists 27 T cell receptor beta chains sequenced from one sample in a study of cytomegalovirus exposure and HLA in healthy donors. The PCR ran on 60 Vbeta and 13 Jbeta primers. Sequencing was performed with immunoSEQ multiplex PCR; in TCRdb, only in-frame clones are kept and a portion is missing. This sample has 80,000 to 95,000 clones, with around three quarters found just once. Sample: PBMCs. These receptors originate from a woman in her forties or fifties in good health and CMV-seropositive.

The chain carries TRBV7-8 and TRBJ2-7, with TRBD1 matching over 8 bases. Losses at the gene ends were 5 bases for V and 3 bases for J; bases not matched to a gene: 21. Germline V gene lookup returns CDR1 SGHVS and CDR2 FQNEAQ. This CDR3 has 19 residues. As DNA, the CDR3 is TGTGCCAGCAGCGCGAAGACAGGGGACCCATGGCGAGACCACTACGAGCAGTACTTC. Translation: CASSAKTGDPWRDHYEQYF.

In its sample, this clone was seen a few times. The chain joins TRBV2 to TRBJ2-7; D uncertain. The CDR3 loop spans 15 amino acids. Germline CDR1 and CDR2: SNHLY and FYNNEI. V dropped 7 bases and J dropped 3 bases, with 19 bases sitting between them. CDR3 sequence reads: CASNQYSPADYEQYF. CDR3 DNA sequence: TGTGCCAGCAACCAATACAGCCCCGCCGACTACGAGCAGTACTTC.

The chain is built from TRBV7-3 and TRBJ2-2; no definite D call. CDR1 and CDR2 (germline): SGHTA, FQGTGA. The V gene lost 4 bases and the J gene lost 2 bases, with 2 bases spanning the gap. There are 12 residues in the CDR3. The CDR3: CASSSNTGELFF. As DNA, the CDR3 is TGTGCCAGCAGCTCAAACACCGGGGAGCTGTTTTTT.

J is TRBJ2-2 and V is TRBV7-2; 7 positions agree with TRBD2. Germline assignment: CDR1 SGHTA and CDR2 FQGNSA. Trimming took 1 base from V and 5 from J; bases not matched to a gene: 4. The CDR3 runs to 15 residues. As DNA, the CDR3 is TGTGCCAGCAGCTTAGAGGGAGGGAGGACCGGGGAGCTGTTTTTT. As protein: CASSLEGGRTGELFF.

This clone was picked up one time. The V gene is TRBV5-1, the J gene TRBJ2-1; TRBD2 aligns across 12 bases. In germline, CDR1 is SGHRS, CDR2 YFSETQ. The CDR3 is made up of 15 amino acids. Trimming at V came to 3 bases and at J to 9 bases, leaving 7 bases not matched to a gene. CDR3 DNA sequence: TGCGCCAGCAGCTCCCTAGCGGGAGGGCCGGGTGAGCAGTTCTTC. Translation gives CASSSLAGGPGEQFF. Complete variable domain (other parts from reference TRBV5-1 and TRBJ2-1): KAGVTQTPRYLIKTRGQQVTLSCSPISGHRSVSWYQQTPGQGLQFLFEYFSETQRNKGNFPGRFSGRQFSNSRSEMNVSTLELGDSALYLCASSSLAGGPGEQFFGPGTRLTVL.

The J gene is TRBJ2-2, the V gene TRBV29-1; 7 bases align to TRBD1. The J segment lost 4 bases and the V segment lost 1 base, leaving 3 bases of the junction unmatched. The CDR3 extends over 14 amino acids. The germline CDR1 and CDR2 sequences are SQVTM and ANQGSEA. CDR3 loop: CSVEGTGVTGELFF. CDR3 nucleotides: TGCAGCGTTGAAGGAACAGGGGTCACCGGGGAGCTGTTTTTT.

The genes are TRBV19 and TRBJ2-2; 10 bases map to TRBD2. The germline V gene encodes CDR1 LNHDA and CDR2 SQIVND (reference sequence). The CDR3 length is 15 residues. J lost 4 bases, V lost 5 bases, and 4 bases had no gene match. CDR3 nucleotide sequence: TGTGCCAGTAGTCCTAGCGGGAGTGGCACCGGGGAGCTGTTTTTT. It yields the protein CASSPSGSGTGELFF.

The rearrangement links TRBV28 to TRBJ2-5; D not certain. The DNA end is a closer match to TRBJ2-7, so the J assignment may be wrong. Germline-derived CDR1 and CDR2 are MDHEN and SYDVKM. There are 10 residues in the CDR3. In DNA, the CDR3 is TGTGCCAGCAGTTTCCGCGAGCAGTACTTC. Amino acids: CASSFREQYF.

This chain links TRBV7-3 with TRBJ2-7, with D possibly matching TRBD1 (7 bases). Germline CDR1 and CDR2: SGHTA and FQGTGA. V lost 2 bases and J lost 1, with 9 bases in between. The CDR3 is made up of 14 amino acids. The DNA of the CDR3 is TGTGCCAGCAGCTTACAGGGGGGTTCCTACGAGCAGTACTTC. It encodes CASSLQGGSYEQYF.

This chain joins TRBV5-1 and TRBJ1-2, with TRBD1 identical over 8 bases. V dropped 3 bases and J dropped 6; count of bases not matched to a gene: 7. Looked up from germline, CDR1 is SGHRS and CDR2 is YFSETQ. CDR3 length: 14 residues. The CDR3 coding sequence is TGCGCCAGCAGCTCTGGACAGGGTTATAATGGCTACACCTTC. Its protein is CASSSGQGYNGYTF.

The chain combines TRBV27 with TRBJ2-1; the D gene is possibly TRBD2 (7 bases). This CDR3 has 15 residues. Trimming removed 3 bases from V and 1 base from J, with 10 bases in between. Per the germline V gene, CDR1 is MNHEY and CDR2 is SMNVEV (reference sequence). The CDR3 spells CASSLGRGSYNEQFF. The CDR3 region has the DNA TGTGCCAGCAGTTTGGGGAGGGGGTCCTACAATGAGCAGTTCTTC.

The chain is built from TRBV19 and TRBJ1-5; TRBD1 aligns across 7 bases. J lost 0 bases, V lost 6 bases, and 5 bases had no gene match. The CDR3 is made up of 15 amino acids. Per the germline V gene, CDR1 is LNHDA and CDR2 is SQIVND (reference sequence). For the CDR3, the DNA is TGTGCCAGTAGCCTCGACAGGGATAGCAATCAGCCCCAGCATTTT. The encoded protein is CASSLDRDSNQPQHF.

CDR3 bases: TGTGCCAGCGCCAGCGGGCCCAGCTCCTACGAGCAGTACTTC. This encodes CASASGPSSYEQYF. The genes are TRBV6-1 and TRBJ2-7; D is perhaps TRBD2 (6 bases). V lost 8 bases to trimming and J lost 0 bases, with 14 bases between them. Per the germline V gene, CDR1 is MNHNS and CDR2 is SASEGT. The CDR3 extends over 14 amino acids.

The V call is TRBV30, the J call TRBJ2-5; TRBD1 aligns across 11 bases. The trim removed 3 bases at V and 5 bases at J, leaving 2 bases unmatched. Germline assignment: CDR1 GTSNPN and CDR2 SVGIG (reference sequence). The CDR3 loop spans 13 amino acids. The DNA for the CDR3 is TGTGCCTGGAGGGGACAGGGGGTGGAGACCCAGTACTTC. This sequence encodes CAWRGQGVETQYF.

The J gene is TRBJ1-4, the V gene TRBV15; D is possibly TRBD1 (5 bases). V was clipped by 0 bases and J by 8 bases, with 22 bases between them. Germline CDR1 and CDR2: LNHNV and YYDKDF (reference sequence). This CDR3 is built from 18 residues. CDR3 nucleotide sequence: TGTGCCACCAGCAGAGATTATTCCGTCGGGCAGGGAAGGGAAAAACTGTTTTTT. The encoded protein is CATSRDYSVGQGREKLFF.

J is TRBJ2-3 and V is TRBV11-2; tentatively, D is TRBD1 (7 bases). CDR3 length: 16 residues. CDR1 and CDR2 (germline): SGHAT, FQNNGV. Trimming cost V 4 bases and J 6 bases, with 20 bases left between them. The CDR3: CASSWGDSGIGDTQYF. The DNA of the CDR3 is TGTGCCAGCAGCTGGGGGGACAGTGGGATAGGGGATACGCAGTATTTT.

V gene TRBV19 combines with J gene TRBJ2-1, with 7 bases identical to TRBD2. The trim removed 4 bases at V and 5 bases at J, leaving 11 bases unmatched. Germline V lookup: CDR1 LNHDA, CDR2 SQIVND (reference sequence). CDR3 length equals 16 residues. Here the CDR3 DNA reads TGTGCCAGTAGTACAGCCCCCGGGACTACCCACAATGAGCAGTTCTTC. This gives the protein CASSTAPGTTHNEQFF.

J is TRBJ1-5 and V is TRBV19, with D perhaps matching TRBD1 (6 bases). Trimming took 5 bases from V and 2 from J, leaving 13 bases between them. CDR1 is LNHDA and CDR2 is SQIVND in the germline V gene (reference sequence). The CDR3 has 15 residues. CDR3 sequence reads: CASSHAGGRNQPQHF. The CDR3 DNA is TGTGCCAGTAGTCACGCGGGGGGGCGCAATCAGCCCCAGCATTTT.

The rearrangement links TRBV5-5 to TRBJ2-3; 8 positions agree with TRBD2. With 2 bases clipped from V and 3 bases from J, the junction kept 11 bases outside the gene matches. The CDR3 contains 17 residues. The germline gives CDR1 SGHKS, CDR2 YYEKEE (reference sequence). CDR3 nucleotide sequence: TGTGCCAGCAGCTTCAGAGCGGGAGACCGTATAACAGATACGCAGTATTTT. Translated: CASSFRAGDRITDTQYF.

Details on this clone: Other nucleotide sequences from this sample produce the same CDR3. This chain connects TRBV5-1 to TRBJ1-1; tentative D call: TRBD1 (5 bases). Between the trimmed V and J ends, which lost 2 bases and 4 bases, there was a span of 9 bases. CDR3 length: 13 amino acids. The V gene's germline CDR1 is SGHRS and CDR2 YFSETQ. The CDR3 loop reads CASSLRGGTEAFF. Here the CDR3 DNA reads TGCGCCAGCAGCTTAAGGGGCGGCACTGAAGCTTTCTTT.

The gene calls are TRBV7-8 and TRBJ1-1, with 7 bases fitting TRBD1. There are 15 residues in the CDR3. The V segment lost 5 bases and the J segment 0 bases; nucleotides outside the gene matches: 6. CDR1 and CDR2 (germline): SGHVS, FQNEAQ. DNA for the CDR3: TGTGCCAGCAGCCCCCGACAGGGTTTGAACACTGAAGCTTTCTTT. Encoded protein: CASSPRQGLNTEAFF. The entire variable domain, with the rest obtained from reference TRBV7-8 and TRBJ1-1, is as follows: GAGVSQSPRYKVAKRGQDVALRCDPISGHVSLFWYQQALGQGPEFLTYFQNEAQLDKSGLPSDRFFAERPEGSVSTLKIQRTQQEDSAVYLCASSPRQGLNTEAFFGQGTRLTVV.

The rearrangement links TRBV28 to TRBJ2-7, with TRBD2 matching 9 bases. Germline V gene data show CDR1 as MDHEN and CDR2 as SYDVKM. CDR3 length: 15 amino acids. V was clipped by 4 bases and J by 4 bases; unmatched bases: 8. The CDR3 protein is CASSWGSGSTYEQYF. The CDR3 DNA is TGTGCCAGCAGTTGGGGTAGCGGGAGTACGTACGAGCAGTACTTC.

This clone showed up just once. The V call is TRBV9, the J call TRBJ1-1; no reliable D call. The CDR3 has 14 residues. Trimming left V 1 base short and J 0 bases short, with 7 bases between. Looked up from germline, CDR1 is SGDLS and CDR2 is YYNGEE. The CDR3 bases are TGTGCCAGCAGCGTATTAGAGATGAACACTGAAGCTTTCTTT. Translated: CASSVLEMNTEAFF.

DNA for the CDR3: TGCGCCAGCAGCCCCCCAGGTGGCAGGGGGCTCTACGAGCAGTACTTC. This encodes CASSPPGGRGLYEQYF. The rearrangement joins TRBV4-1 to TRBJ2-7, with 8 bases identical to TRBD1. V shed 4 bases and J 3 bases; nucleotides not matched to a gene: 11. CDR1 is MGHRA, CDR2 YSYEKL, per germline. The CDR3 loop spans 16 amino acids.

The chain uses TRBV27 and TRBJ1-2, with TRBD1 matching 9 bases. Looked up from germline, CDR1 is MNHEY and CDR2 is SMNVEV (reference sequence). CDR3 length: 13 amino acids. Losses at the gene ends were 2 bases for V and 7 bases for J; bases not matched to a gene: 2. The CDR3 loop is CASSLLGQGGYTF. The CDR3 bases are TGTGCCAGCAGTTTACTGGGACAGGGTGGCTACACCTTC.

The rearrangement links TRBV19 to TRBJ2-3; 8 nucleotides align to TRBD2. Trimming removed 8 bases from V and 0 bases from J; junction bases left unmatched: 10. The CDR3 is 16 amino acids. Germline lookup yields CDR1 LNHDA and CDR2 SQIVND (reference sequence). The CDR3 DNA reads as TGTGCCAGTCGAAGCGGGAGAAGCTCTAGCACAGATACGCAGTATTTT. Encoded protein: CASRSGRSSSTDTQYF.

The chain carries TRBV6-5 and TRBJ2-1, with D perhaps TRBD2 (6 bases). Germline V CDR1 and CDR2: MNHEY, SVGAGI. V lost 6 bases, J lost 5 bases, and 17 bases lay in between. The CDR3 spans 15 residues. Here the CDR3 reads CASRPMGLNDNEQFF. The CDR3 bases are TGTGCCAGCAGACCCATGGGACTGAATGACAATGAGCAGTTCTTC.